Listed here are 30 T cell receptor beta chains from one sample, sequenced in a study of blood T cell repertoires in COVID-19. The table came from immunoSEQ multiplex PCR; TCRdb's copy has only in-frame clones and leaves some out. Counted here are 25,000 to 35,000 clones, 85% to 95% occurring once; the ten biggest clones make up approximately 0.78%. Sequencing used peripheral blood. The receptor set was obtained from a woman aged 65 to 85 with COVID-19, enrolled during active disease.

The J gene is TRBJ1-2, the V gene TRBV6-5; 8 bases are shared with TRBD1. The germline V gene has CDR1 MNHEY and CDR2 SVGAGI. The J segment lost 6 bases and the V segment lost 7 bases, leaving 10 bases of the junction unmatched. The CDR3 runs 14 residues. The CDR3 region has the DNA TGTGCCAGCATTATGGACAGGGTGGAGGATGGCTACACCTTC. The encoded protein is CASIMDRVEDGYTF.

The V call is TRBV13, the J call TRBJ2-7; tentative D call: TRBD1 (7 bases). There are 15 residues in the CDR3. Looked up from germline, CDR1 is PRHDT and CDR2 is FYEKMQ (reference sequence). Trimming shortened V by 1 base and J by 3 bases, and 13 bases separated the two germline ends. The CDR3 reads CASSLEAGGYYEQYF. The CDR3 nucleotides are TGTGCCAGCAGCTTAGAGGCAGGGGGGTACTACGAGCAGTACTTC.

In DNA, the CDR3 is TGTGCCTGGAGTGTAGGGACAGGGGTTACTGGCTACACCTTC. Translated: CAWSVGTGVTGYTF. The gene calls are TRBV30 and TRBJ1-2; 10 nucleotides match TRBD1. Germline assignment: CDR1 GTSNPN and CDR2 SVGIG (reference sequence). This CDR3 has 14 residues. V shed 0 bases and J 7 bases; nucleotides not matched to a gene: 5.

V usage is TRBV6-2 or TRBV6-3 and J usage is TRBJ1-4, with 8 bases identical to TRBD1. The germline V gene encodes CDR1 MNHEY and CDR2 SVGEGT. V gave up 6 bases and J gave up 1 base; unmatched junction bases: 13. This CDR3 spans 18 amino acids. CDR3 protein: CASSPQRRGTGTNEKLFF. DNA for the CDR3: TGTGCCAGCAGCCCACAACGCCGGGGGACAGGAACTAATGAAAAACTGTTTTTT.

This chain links TRBV6-2 or TRBV6-3 with TRBJ2-5; TRBD2 might be the D (6 bases). CDR1 MNHEY and CDR2 SVGEGT come from the germline V gene. The ends were cut back, 4 bases at V and 4 bases at J, with 16 bases in the middle. The CDR3 is made up of 15 amino acids. CDR3 residues: CASSLGPLGGETQYF. Here the CDR3 DNA reads TGTGCCAGCAGTTTGGGGCCCTTGGGGGGAGAGACCCAGTACTTC.

The CDR3 sequence is CASSSVGLAEQFF. In DNA, the CDR3 is TGTGCCAGTAGTTCCGTCGGACTAGCGGAGCAGTTCTTC. The chain has TRBV19 and TRBJ2-1, with TRBD2 matching 9 bases. Germline V gene lookup returns CDR1 LNHDA and CDR2 SQIVND (reference sequence). The CDR3 contains 13 residues. V trimming: 5 bases; J trimming: 10 bases; junction bases outside the gene matches: 6. The complete variable domain, with remaining parts taken from reference TRBV19 and TRBJ2-1, reads DGGITQSPKYLFRKEGQNVTLSCEQNLNHDAMYWYRQDPGQGLRLIYYSQIVNDFQKGDIAEGYSVSREKKESFPLTVTSAQKNPTAFYLCASSSVGLAEQFFGPGTRLTVL.

The genes are TRBV6-6 and TRBJ1-5; TRBD1 aligns across 7 bases. Germline CDR1 MNHNY, CDR2 SVGAGI (reference sequence). The CDR3 contains 14 residues. With V trimmed by 7 bases and J by 4 bases, 7 bases remained unmatched. CDR3 nucleotides: TGTGCCAGCATTAGGGGGCAGGGGAATCAGCCCCAGCATTTT. Translation gives CASIRGQGNQPQHF.

The chain uses TRBV30 and TRBJ1-5, with 8 positions matching TRBD1. The germline V gene encodes CDR1 GTSNPN and CDR2 SVGIG (reference sequence). The junction had 3 bases not matched to a gene; V was cut back by 1 base and J by 4 bases. The CDR3 sequence is 14 residues long. Here the CDR3 reads CAWSGQGNNQPQHF. Written as DNA, the CDR3 is TGTGCCTGGAGTGGACAGGGGAATAATCAGCCCCAGCATTTT.

This rearrangement joins TRBV27 to TRBJ2-1, with 9 bases aligning to TRBD2. CDR1 is MNHEY and CDR2 is SMNVEV in the germline V gene (reference sequence). V lost 2 bases to trimming and J lost 2 bases; unmatched junction nucleotides: 4. The CDR3 is made up of 16 amino acids. The CDR3 loop reads CASSLILAGTYNEQFF. The CDR3 bases are TGTGCCAGCAGTTTAATCCTAGCGGGGACCTACAATGAGCAGTTCTTC.

This sequence joins TRBV2 and TRBJ2-7; 8 nucleotides align to TRBD1. The CDR3 is 17 residues long. Trimming removed 6 bases from V and 3 bases from J; junction bases left unmatched: 16. Looked up from germline, CDR1 is SNHLY and CDR2 is FYNNEI. CDR3 sequence (DNA): TGTGCCAGCAGGGCCATCCGAATAGACAGGGGAGGCTACGAGCAGTACTTC. This codes for CASRAIRIDRGGYEQYF.

V is TRBV11-2 and J is TRBJ2-7; maybe TRBD1 (6 bases). The V and J ends lost 0 bases and 3 bases respectively, with 18 bases between them. The CDR3 is 17 amino acids. Germline loops: CDR1 SGHAT, CDR2 FQNNGV. The CDR3 sequence is CASSLDGGGLLDYEQYF. The CDR3 coding sequence is TGTGCCAGCAGCTTAGATGGTGGGGGCCTGCTTGACTACGAGCAGTACTTC.

As DNA, the CDR3 is TGCGCCAGCAGCTTGAGCGCTAGCGTGAACACCGGGGAGCTGTTTTTT. Translation: CASSLSASVNTGELFF. This chain connects TRBV5-1 to TRBJ2-2; possibly TRBD2 for D (6 bases). This CDR3 is built from 16 residues. Germline V lookup: CDR1 SGHRS, CDR2 YFSETQ. The germline V and J ends were trimmed by 1 base and 1 base, with 11 bases remaining between them.

The chain uses TRBV29-1 and TRBJ2-7; a possible D gene is TRBD2 (5 bases). The germline CDR1 and CDR2 sequences are SQVTM and ANQGSEA. Trimming removed 3 bases at V and 1 base at J, with 10 bases between. This CDR3 is built from 13 residues. DNA of the CDR3: TGCAGCGTTGACCGGACGGGGTCCTACGAGCAGTACTTC. Protein: CSVDRTGSYEQYF.

This clone was recorded only once. The CDR3 bases are TGTGCCAGCACCGTGCGGGGGGCGGGCGAGCAGTACTTC. Amino acids: CASTVRGAGEQYF. This sequence joins TRBV6-5 and TRBJ2-7; 8 positions match TRBD2. Losses at the gene ends were 7 bases for V and 6 bases for J; bases not matched to a gene: 8. The germline V gene encodes CDR1 MNHEY and CDR2 SVGAGI. This CDR3 spans 13 amino acids.

In its sample, this clone was seen once. The rearrangement joins TRBV19 to TRBJ1-2, with no clear D. Germline V gives CDR1 LNHDA, CDR2 SQIVND (reference sequence). Trimming stripped 7 bases from V and 4 bases from J, with 19 bases between. CDR3 length: 15 residues. The CDR3 here is CASTPSDSDPYGYTF. CDR3 bases: TGTGCCAGTACCCCGTCGGACTCCGACCCCTATGGCTACACCTTC.

V gene TRBV6-6 combines with J gene TRBJ2-1; D is possibly TRBD2 (5 bases). V was clipped by 6 bases and J by 7 bases, with 13 bases between them. Germline-derived CDR1 and CDR2 are MNHNY and SVGAGI (reference sequence). CDR3 length: 13 residues. The CDR3 DNA reads as TGTGCCAGCAGCCCGGGATTCGGGAATGAGCAGTTCTTC. This translates into CASSPGFGNEQFF.

This chain joins TRBV6-6 and TRBJ2-7; D is ambiguous. Trimming left V 5 bases short and J 3 bases short, with 17 bases between. CDR1 and CDR2 from the germline V gene are MNHNY and SVGAGI (reference sequence). CDR3 length equals 15 residues. The CDR3, as DNA: TGTGCCAGCAGTCCGAGACCGGGTGGAGACTACGAGCAGTACTTC. Amino acid sequence: CASSPRPGGDYEQYF.

This CDR3 is CASSLGGRSGNTIYF. In DNA form, the CDR3 reads TGTGCCAGCAGTTTAGGGGGCCGCTCTGGAAACACCATATATTTT. J is TRBJ1-3 and V is TRBV28; D may be TRBD1 (6 bases). CDR1 and CDR2 from the germline V gene are MDHEN and SYDVKM. The CDR3 consists of 15 residues. V lost 2 bases and J lost 0, with 8 bases in between. Full variable domain (remainder filled in from reference TRBV28 and TRBJ1-3): DVKVTQSSRYLVKRTGEKVFLECVQDMDHENMFWYRQDPGLGLRLIYFSYDVKMKEKGDIPEGYSVSREKKERFSLILESASTNQTSMYLCASSLGGRSGNTIYFGEGSWLTVV.

The chain carries TRBV2 and TRBJ2-5, with TRBD1 identical over 10 bases. Germline-derived CDR1 and CDR2 are SNHLY and FYNNEI. The CDR3 contains 16 residues. V gave up 8 bases and J gave up 5 bases; unmatched junction bases: 14. The CDR3 DNA follows: TGTGCCAGCTCCTCGCGGGGACAGGGGAGGGAGGAGACCCAGTACTTC. Its translation is CASSSRGQGREETQYF.

The rearrangement joins TRBV6-2 or TRBV6-3 to TRBJ1-1; the match to TRBD1 covers 8 bases. Germline CDR1 is MNHEY and CDR2 is SVGEGT. The CDR3 has 16 residues. Germline trimming cut 4 bases from V and 5 bases from J; bases unmatched to any gene: 12. The CDR3 spells CASSFGTGQGFTEAFF. CDR3 DNA: TGTGCCAGCAGTTTCGGAACCGGACAGGGATTTACTGAAGCTTTCTTT.

V and J are TRBV29-1 and TRBJ1-1; no firm D call. This CDR3 is built from 15 residues. Per germline, CDR1 SQVTM and CDR2 ANQGSEA. The V end was cut by 4 bases, the J end by 0 bases, with 15 bases between. As DNA, the CDR3 is TGCAGCGTTGGGGTGGGGAGACTAATGAACACTGAAGCTTTCTTT. It yields the protein CSVGVGRLMNTEAFF. Full variable domain (missing parts from reference TRBV29-1 and TRBJ1-1): SAVISQKPSRDICQRGTSLTIQCQVDSQVTMMFWYRQQPGQSLTLIATANQGSEATYESGFVIDKFPISRPNLTFSTLTVSNMSPEDSSIYLCSVGVGRLMNTEAFFGQGTRLTVV.

The rearrangement joins TRBV30 to TRBJ2-2; TRBD2 might be the D (6 bases). The CDR3 covers 14 residues. CDR1 and CDR2 from the germline V gene are GTSNPN and SVGIG (reference sequence). The V end was cut by 1 base, the J end by 0 bases, with 6 bases between. CDR3: CAWSGRANTGELFF. The CDR3 region has the DNA TGTGCCTGGAGTGGGAGGGCGAACACCGGGGAGCTGTTTTTT.

The chain uses TRBV29-1 and TRBJ1-2; maybe TRBD1 (5 bases). Germline V lookup: CDR1 SQVTM, CDR2 ANQGSEA. The CDR3 has 13 residues. Between the trimmed V and J ends, which lost 6 bases and 7 bases, there was a span of 18 bases. CDR3 protein: CSVLRGGEIGYTF. CDR3 DNA sequence: TGCAGCGTCCTCCGGGGGGGAGAGATTGGCTACACCTTC.

This chain links TRBV28 with TRBJ1-2, with 10 bases that match TRBD1. Losses at the gene ends were 1 base for V and 5 bases for J; bases not matched to a gene: 4. From germline, CDR1 is MDHEN and CDR2 SYDVKM. The CDR3 contains 15 residues. The CDR3 sequence is CASSLLGQGEYGYTF. Written as DNA, the CDR3 is TGTGCCAGCAGTTTATTAGGACAGGGGGAGTATGGCTACACCTTC.

The CDR3 DNA is TGTGCCAGCAGCTTGGCCTTAGGGGGAGCCCTCTCCTACAATGAGCAGTTCTTC. This encodes CASSLALGGALSYNEQFF. V is TRBV5-8 and J is TRBJ2-1; a weak D match, TRBD1 (6 bases). Trimming removed 0 bases from V and 0 bases from J, with 16 bases in between. CDR3 size: 18 residues. Germline assignment: CDR1 SGHTS and CDR2 YDEGEE.

The rearrangement uses TRBV2 and TRBJ2-3; D unclear. The germline V gene encodes CDR1 SNHLY and CDR2 FYNNEI. V lost 9 bases and J 4 bases, leaving 17 bases between the germline ends. The CDR3 extends over 14 amino acids. The CDR3 DNA reads as TGTGCCAGGACCGTTGGGCTCGGTGCAGATACGCAGTATTTT. Residues: CARTVGLGADTQYF.

The rearrangement joins TRBV10-3 to TRBJ1-2; D unclear. CDR3 length: 12 amino acids. V was cut by 1 base and J by 8 bases, with 8 bases left in between. Germline V gene sequence: CDR1 ENHRY, CDR2 SYGVKD. CDR3: CAISELGSGYTF. The CDR3 DNA reads as TGTGCCATCAGTGAGTTAGGGAGCGGCTACACCTTC.

The chain is built from TRBV10-3 and TRBJ2-1; 9 nucleotides match TRBD2. Germline trimming cut 4 bases from V and 3 bases from J; bases unmatched to any gene: 7. This CDR3 has 16 amino acids. Germline V gene sequence: CDR1 ENHRY, CDR2 SYGVKD. The CDR3 nucleotides are TGTGCCATCAGTGGTAATAGCGGGAGCTTCTACAATGAGCAGTTCTTC. Translation gives CAISGNSGSFYNEQFF.

The chain carries TRBV7-8 and TRBJ2-3; D gene unclear. The CDR3 runs to 14 residues. Germline V gives CDR1 SGHVS, CDR2 FQNEAQ. With 5 bases removed from V and 4 bases from J, the gap between germline ends came to 13 bases. As DNA, the CDR3 is TGTGCCAGCAGCATCCGGGTCCAATCAGATACGCAGTATTTT. Amino acid sequence: CASSIRVQSDTQYF.

The V call is TRBV6-5, the J call TRBJ1-1; D remains unclear. V was pared by 4 bases and J by 1 base, with 4 bases between. CDR1 is MNHEY and CDR2 is SVGAGI in the germline V gene. The CDR3 is 12 amino acids. The CDR3 DNA follows: TGTGCCAGCAGTTCCCGGAACACTGAAGCTTTCTTT. It encodes CASSSRNTEAFF.